A selection of T cell receptor beta chains follows, all from one sample in a study of cytomegalovirus exposure and HLA in healthy donors. Sequencing was performed with immunoSEQ multiplex PCR; in TCRdb, only in-frame clones are kept and a portion is missing. This repertoire shows approximately 160,000 clones, around 67% found once; its top ten account for roughly 4%. The sequencing input was PBMCs. The receptors here all came from a young woman in good health and CMV-seropositive. Each CDR3 is given with its conserved first and last residue. D genes are given only for firm matches. Clone sizes are given selectively: once, few, many, or a class where the clone is expanded.

>.|few|TRBV5-1|TRBJ1-6
CASSRGSDNSPLHF
TGCGCCAGCAGCCGAGGGTCTGATAATTCCCCCCTCCACTTT
>TRBD1|once|TRBV7-2|TRBJ1-2
CASSQDRDYGYTF
TGTGCCAGCAGCCAGGACAGGGACTATGGCTACACCTTC
>.|few|TRBV7-9|TRBJ1-2
CASSLDSPAAQVGYTF
TGTGCCAGCAGCTTAGACTCCCCAGCCGCACAGGTGGGCTACACCTTC
>.|.|TRBV9|TRBJ2-1
CASSADPGLYNEQFF
TGTGCCAGCAGCGCCGACCCCGGACTATACAATGAGCAGTTCTTC
>TRBD1|.|TRBV27|TRBJ1-2
CASCSRTGKGYTF
TGTGCCAGCTGCTCTCGGACAGGAAAGGGCTACACCTTC
>.|.|TRBV5-4|TRBJ1-2
CASSQGTRRGGYTF
TGTGCCAGCAGCCAAGGGACTCGCCGTGGGGGCTACACCTTC
>TRBD1|.|TRBV4-2|TRBJ1-2
CASSLIDRTGIWGYTF
TGTGCCAGCAGCCTCATAGACAGGACAGGGATATGGGGCTACACCTTC
>TRBD1|.|TRBV18|TRBJ1-5
CASSSLTGGQPQHF
TGTGCCAGCTCAAGTTTAACAGGGGGTCAGCCCCAGCATTTT
>.|.|TRBV7-9|TRBJ1-4
CASSLVADEKLFF
TGTGCCAGCAGCTTAGTGGCAGATGAAAAACTGTTTTTT
>.|.|TRBV19|TRBJ2-7
CASSFQGSYEQYF
TGTGCCAGTAGTTTCCAGGGTAGCTACGAGCAGTACTTC
>.|.|TRBV7-3|TRBJ2-3
CASSPSVTDTQYF
TGTGCCAGCAGCCCCTCTGTCACAGATACGCAGTATTTT
>.|.|TRBV4-1|TRBJ2-3
CASSPAQLESTDTQYF
TGCGCCAGCAGCCCGGCGCAACTAGAGAGCACAGATACGCAGTATTTT
>TRBD1|few|TRBV30|TRBJ1-1
CASSSGTGYTEAFF
TGTGCCTCTTCTTCCGGGACAGGTTACACTGAAGCTTTCTTT
>.|.|TRBV27|TRBJ2-3
CASSLSVATDTQYF
TGTGCCAGCAGTTTATCTGTGGCCACAGATACGCAGTATTTT
>.|.|TRBV5-8|TRBJ1-2
CASRSGRAGYGYTF
TGTGCCAGCAGATCCGGCAGGGCAGGCTATGGCTACACCTTC
>TRBD2|few|TRBV13|TRBJ2-7
CASSLRTVGLAGGKYEQYF
TGTGCCAGCAGCTTACGGACGGTGGGACTAGCGGGAGGGAAGTACGAGCAGTACTTC
>.|.|TRBV7-9|TRBJ2-1
CASSSWGVTKRFDEQFF
TGTGCCAGCTCCTCCTGGGGAGTTACTAAGCGATTCGATGAGCAGTTCTTC
>.|.|TRBV27|TRBJ1-5
CASSEGGADQPQHF
TGTGCCAGCAGTGAGGGGGGGGCGGATCAGCCCCAGCATTTT
>.|few|TRBV28|TRBJ2-5
CASRSFRVEETQYF
TGTGCCAGCAGGAGTTTCAGGGTCGAGGAGACCCAGTACTTC
>.|.|TRBV15|TRBJ2-7
CATSREKSYSYEQYF
TGTGCCACCAGCAGAGAGAAGAGCTACTCCTACGAGCAGTACTTC
>TRBD2|.|TRBV6-1|TRBJ2-7
CASKDSGASSYEQYF
TGTGCCAGCAAGGATAGCGGGGCTAGCTCCTACGAGCAGTACTTC
>.|.|TRBV5-4|TRBJ1-1
CASSYPLNTEAFF
TGTGCCAGCAGCTACCCACTTAACACTGAAGCTTTCTTT
>TRBD2|.|TRBV9|TRBJ2-3
CASNLAGARTDTQYF
TGTGCCAGCAACTTAGCGGGGGCGCGCACAGATACGCAGTATTTT
>.|.|TRBV10-3|TRBJ1-5
CAISGTRDSNQPQHF
TGTGCCATCAGTGGGACAAGAGATAGCAATCAGCCCCAGCATTTT